A single sample is the source of the 2 T cell receptor beta chains below, sequenced in a study of blood T cell repertoires in COVID-19. Repertoires were generated with immunoSEQ multiplex PCR, while TCRdb's copy carries only in-frame clones and drops some. Of approximately 470,000 clones listed, approximately 86% are singletons. The sequencing input was PBMCs or T cells enriched from blood (not recorded which). All receptors come from a woman under 30 who had recovered from COVID-19.

V and J are TRBV7-2 and TRBJ1-3, with D uncertain. This CDR3 region has 16 residues. Germline values: CDR1 SGHTA, CDR2 FQGNSA. The V and J ends lost 2 bases and 8 bases respectively, with 19 bases between them. CDR3: CASSLQTTPQSHTIYF. The CDR3 DNA reads as TGTGCCAGCAGCTTACAAACAACGCCACAATCCCACACCATATATTTT.

The J gene is TRBJ2-5, the V gene TRBV11-2; TRBD2 matches 9 bases. Germline CDR1 reads SGHAT; CDR2 reads FQNNGV. V lost 6 bases to trimming and J lost 3 bases; unmatched junction nucleotides: 11. There are 16 residues in the CDR3. The DNA of the CDR3 is TGTGCCAGCAGTTCACCTCGGGCGGGGGGGAAAGAGACCCAGTACTTC. Its translation is CASSSPRAGGKETQYF.